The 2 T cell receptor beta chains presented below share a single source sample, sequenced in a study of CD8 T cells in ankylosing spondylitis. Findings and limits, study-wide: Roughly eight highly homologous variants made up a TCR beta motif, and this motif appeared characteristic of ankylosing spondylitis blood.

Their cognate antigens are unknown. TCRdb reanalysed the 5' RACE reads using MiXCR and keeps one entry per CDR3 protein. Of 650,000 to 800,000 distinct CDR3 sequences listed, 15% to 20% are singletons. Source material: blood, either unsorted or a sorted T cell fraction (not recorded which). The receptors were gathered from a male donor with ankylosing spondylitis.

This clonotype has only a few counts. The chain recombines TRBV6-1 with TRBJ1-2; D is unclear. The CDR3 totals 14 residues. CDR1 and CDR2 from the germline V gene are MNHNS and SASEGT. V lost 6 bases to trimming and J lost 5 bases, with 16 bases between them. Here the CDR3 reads CASSRREARYGYTF. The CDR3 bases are TGTGCCAGCAGCCGCCGTGAGGCGAGGTATGGCTACACCTTC.

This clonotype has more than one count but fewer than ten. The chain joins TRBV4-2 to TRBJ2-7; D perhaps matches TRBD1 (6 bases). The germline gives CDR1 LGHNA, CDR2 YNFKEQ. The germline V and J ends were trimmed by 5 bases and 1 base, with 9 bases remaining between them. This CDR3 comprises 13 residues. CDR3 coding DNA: TGTGCCAGCAGCTACGGACAGTCCTACGAGCAGTACTTC. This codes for CASSYGQSYEQYF.